Each of the 28 T cell receptor beta chains below was sequenced from the same sample in a study of blood T cell repertoires in COVID-19. Assay: immunoSEQ multiplex PCR; the TCRdb copy retains only in-frame clones and omits some. The sample includes under 300,000 clones, roughly 85% of them seen just once. The sequenced sample consisted of peripheral blood. The receptors originated from a woman aged 30 to 39 with active or convalescent COVID-19.

The V gene is TRBV30, the J gene TRBJ1-6; 7 bases map to TRBD1. The CDR3 extends over 15 amino acids. CDR1 and CDR2 from the germline V gene are GTSNPN and SVGIG (reference sequence). Trimming removed 5 bases from V and 0 bases from J; junction bases left unmatched: 4. In DNA, the CDR3 is TGTGCCTGGGGGGGACAGAGCTCCTATAATTCACCCCTCCACTTT. Its translation is CAWGGQSSYNSPLHF.

This CDR3 is CATSRVANRVDEKLFF. CDR3 DNA sequence: TGTGCCACCAGCAGAGTGGCGAACAGGGTCGATGAAAAACTGTTTTTT. The chain couples TRBV15 to TRBJ1-4, with a possible D match to TRBD1 (6 bases). Trimming cost V 1 base and J 6 bases, with 15 bases left between them. This CDR3 region has 16 residues. From germline, CDR1 is LNHNV and CDR2 YYDKDF (reference sequence).

Only one count was recorded for this clone. The V call is TRBV3-1 (or the pseudogene TRBV3-2), the J call TRBJ2-3, with 13 bases aligning to TRBD2. Germline V gene data show CDR1 as LGHDT and CDR2 as YNNKEL (reference sequence). The junction had 4 bases not matched to a gene; V was cut back by 7 bases and J by 3 bases. This CDR3 is 15 amino acids long. Here the CDR3 DNA reads TGTGCCAGCAAACTAGCGGGGGGGCCGACAGATACGCAGTATTTT. Protein product: CASKLAGGPTDTQYF.

The sample holds a few counts of this clone. The chain links TRBV18 to TRBJ2-1; D is perhaps TRBD1 (6 bases). The CDR3 is 15 amino acids. CDR1 and CDR2 (germline): KGHSH, LQKENI. The V and J ends lost 3 bases and 0 bases respectively, with 9 bases between them. The CDR3: CASSPQGNSYNEQFF. The DNA for the CDR3 is TGTGCCAGCTCACCCCAGGGGAACTCCTACAATGAGCAGTTCTTC.

This rearrangement joins TRBV2 to TRBJ1-2; D ambiguous. Germline V gene data show CDR1 as SNHLY and CDR2 as FYNNEI. The V end lost 4 bases, the J end lost 4 bases, and 4 bases lay between the germline ends. The CDR3 covers 11 residues. This chain's CDR3 is CASSVLYGYTF. The CDR3 coding sequence is TGTGCCAGCAGTGTACTCTATGGCTACACCTTC.

The chain recombines TRBV12-3 or TRBV12-4 with TRBJ1-2, with 7 nucleotides matching TRBD1. This CDR3 is built from 13 residues. The junction had 1 base not matched to a gene; V was cut back by 5 bases and J by 1 base. CDR3 in amino acids: CASSGQVNYGYTF. CDR3 nucleotide sequence: TGTGCCAGCAGTGGACAGGTTAACTATGGCTACACCTTC.

The chain recombines TRBV28 with TRBJ2-1; 8 bases map to TRBD1. Unmatched junction bases numbered 2, after V lost 2 bases and J lost 2 bases. This CDR3 region has 15 residues. In germline, CDR1 is MDHEN, CDR2 SYDVKM. CDR3: CASSLPGQAYNEQFF. The CDR3 nucleotides are TGTGCCAGCAGTTTACCGGGACAGGCCTACAATGAGCAGTTCTTC.

This chain connects TRBV2 to TRBJ1-2; 7 bases line up with TRBD1. CDR3 length: 16 amino acids. Germline CDR1 and CDR2: SNHLY and FYNNEI. V dropped 8 bases and J dropped 5; count of bases not matched to a gene: 17. CDR3 in DNA: TGTGCCAGCGTCCGGGACAGAGGCGCAGTACGGTATGGCTACACCTTC. Protein sequence: CASVRDRGAVRYGYTF.

The CDR3: CASTLTGQGANGYTF. The DNA of the CDR3 is TGTGCCAGTACCCTCACCGGGCAGGGGGCTAATGGCTACACCTTC. V gene TRBV19 combines with J gene TRBJ1-2; TRBD1 aligns across 8 bases. The CDR3 consists of 15 residues. Germline V gives CDR1 LNHDA, CDR2 SQIVND (reference sequence). The trim removed 7 bases at V and 6 bases at J, leaving 13 bases unmatched. Based on the CDR3 plus reference TRBV19 and TRBJ1-2, the full variable domain is DGGITQSPKYLFRKEGQNVTLSCEQNLNHDAMYWYRQDPGQGLRLIYYSQIVNDFQKGDIAEGYSVSREKKESFPLTVTSAQKNPTAFYLCASTLTGQGANGYTFGSGTRLTVV.

In the case of this clone: One junction end disagrees with the germline gene, perhaps due to a read error. This chain links TRBV7-7 with TRBJ2-5, with 8 bases identical to TRBD2. The CDR3 length is 14 residues. In germline, CDR1 is SSHAT, CDR2 FNYEAQ (reference sequence). CDR3 nucleotides: TGTGCTAGCAGCCTGGGACTAGGGCAAGAGACCCAGTACTTC. It encodes CASSLGLGQETQYF.

The chain links TRBV5-4 to TRBJ2-5; weak D call: TRBD1 (6 bases). Trimming pared 0 bases from V and 9 bases from J, leaving 15 bases between. CDR1 is SGHNT, CDR2 YYREEE, per germline (reference sequence). The CDR3 length is 14 residues. The CDR3 DNA is TGTGCCAGCAGCTTGGGCGACAGGTCCGGGGCCCAGTACTTC. The encoded protein is CASSLGDRSGAQYF.

The V gene is TRBV19, the J gene TRBJ2-5; 9 nucleotides match TRBD1. Looked up from germline, CDR1 is LNHDA and CDR2 is SQIVND (reference sequence). With V trimmed by 5 bases and J by 5 bases, 9 bases remained unmatched. There are 15 residues in the CDR3. The CDR3, as DNA: TGTGCCAGTAGTTCCGGGACAGGGCAATCGGAGACCCAGTACTTC. It specifies CASSSGTGQSETQYF.

As to this clone: Other DNA variants within this sample encode the same CDR3. The genes are TRBV5-1 and TRBJ1-4; 10 bases fit TRBD1. Trimming at V came to 2 bases and at J to 6 bases, leaving 1 base not matched to a gene. Germline assignment: CDR1 SGHRS and CDR2 YFSETQ. This CDR3 has 14 amino acids. The CDR3: CASSLGTGDEKLFF. CDR3 coding DNA: TGCGCCAGCAGCTTAGGGACAGGGGATGAAAAACTGTTTTTT. Complete variable domain (other parts from reference TRBV5-1 and TRBJ1-4): KAGVTQTPRYLIKTRGQQVTLSCSPISGHRSVSWYQQTPGQGLQFLFEYFSETQRNKGNFPGRFSGRQFSNSRSEMNVSTLELGDSALYLCASSLGTGDEKLFFGSGTQLSVL.

The rearrangement joins TRBV6-5 to TRBJ2-7; 9 bases map to TRBD1. Germline CDR1 and CDR2: MNHEY and SVGAGI. V shed 6 bases, J shed 3 bases, and the junction held 6 bases outside the gene matches. The CDR3 contains 14 residues. This CDR3 is CASSLDRGDYEQYF. The CDR3 coding sequence is TGTGCCAGCAGCTTGGACAGGGGTGACTACGAGCAGTACTTC.

This chain connects TRBV7-3 to TRBJ2-1, with TRBD1 matching 8 bases. The V gene's germline CDR1 is SGHTA and CDR2 FQGTGA. This CDR3 spans 16 amino acids. V lost 5 bases to trimming and J lost 4 bases; unmatched junction nucleotides: 10. The CDR3 DNA sequence: TGTGCCAGCAGCGCACCGACCGGGACAGGATACAATGAGCAGTTCTTC. This sequence encodes CASSAPTGTGYNEQFF.

This clone was recorded once. The chain links TRBV5-1 to TRBJ1-2; D unclear. Trimming removed 1 base at V and 5 bases at J, with 12 bases between. This CDR3 region has 14 residues. CDR1 and CDR2 (germline): SGHRS, YFSETQ. The DNA of the CDR3 is TGCGCCAGCAGCTTGAAAGCAGGTGATTATGGCTACACCTTC. This translates into CASSLKAGDYGYTF.

V gene TRBV2 combines with J gene TRBJ2-3, with 9 bases aligning to TRBD2. The germline V gene has CDR1 SNHLY and CDR2 FYNNEI. J was trimmed by 0 bases and V by 1 base; bases with no gene match: 2. This CDR3 contains 16 residues. The CDR3 DNA is TGTGCCAGCAGTGAAGGGCTAGCGGGGAGCACAGATACGCAGTATTTT. Its protein product is CASSEGLAGSTDTQYF.

The chain employs TRBV7-9 and TRBJ1-6; TRBD1 is a possible D gene (6 bases). V lost 1 base, J lost 4 bases, and 14 bases lay in between. This CDR3 spans 17 amino acids. Germline lookup yields CDR1 SEHNR and CDR2 FQNEAQ (reference sequence). DNA of the CDR3: TGTGCCAGCAGCTTAGGGACAGTGGGCCTGTATAATTCACCCCTCCACTTT. Translating it yields CASSLGTVGLYNSPLHF.

The chain recombines TRBV28 with TRBJ1-5; no clear D gene. V lost 7 bases and J lost 10, with 14 bases in between. The CDR3 is made up of 12 amino acids. Germline CDR1 is MDHEN and CDR2 is SYDVKM. CDR3 nucleotides: TGTGCCAGCACTCGCCCTAGTTCCCCCCAGCATTTT. Protein sequence: CASTRPSSPQHF.

The J gene is TRBJ2-7, the V gene TRBV19; 10 positions agree with TRBD1. V shed 5 bases, J shed 2 bases, and the junction held 3 bases outside the gene matches. This CDR3 is built from 14 residues. Germline V gives CDR1 LNHDA, CDR2 SQIVND (reference sequence). CDR3 region: CASSFGTGAYEQYF. The CDR3 DNA sequence: TGTGCCAGTAGTTTCGGGACAGGGGCCTACGAGCAGTACTTC.

The CDR3 DNA sequence: TGTGCCAGCAGTTTGGCGGGGGAGGGGAACACTGAAGCTTTCTTT. It is translated as CASSLAGEGNTEAFF. The J gene is TRBJ1-1, the V gene TRBV28; the D gene is possibly TRBD1 (5 bases). CDR3 length equals 15 residues. From germline, CDR1 is MDHEN and CDR2 SYDVKM. V dropped 3 bases and J dropped 1 base, with 12 bases sitting between them. The complete variable domain, with remaining parts taken from reference TRBV28 and TRBJ1-1, reads DVKVTQSSRYLVKRTGEKVFLECVQDMDHENMFWYRQDPGLGLRLIYFSYDVKMKEKGDIPEGYSVSREKKERFSLILESASTNQTSMYLCASSLAGEGNTEAFFGQGTRLTVV.

The J gene is TRBJ1-6, the V gene TRBV7-2, with 8 bases that match TRBD1. CDR1 and CDR2 (germline): SGHTA, FQGNSA. Germline trimming cut 0 bases from V and 10 bases from J; bases unmatched to any gene: 8. This CDR3 spans 16 amino acids. The CDR3 is CASSLAQGTGGSPLHF. CDR3 nucleotide sequence: TGTGCCAGCAGCTTAGCGCAGGGGACAGGCGGATCACCCCTCCACTTT.

The V call is TRBV7-9, the J call TRBJ2-3; TRBD2 matches 10 bases. With 6 bases clipped from V and 3 bases from J, the junction kept 6 bases outside the gene matches. The CDR3 has 15 residues. The germline V gene has CDR1 SEHNR and CDR2 FQNEAQ (reference sequence). CDR3 DNA sequence: TGTGCCAGCAGAAGCACTAGCGGGGTAACAGATACGCAGTATTTT. Encoded protein: CASRSTSGVTDTQYF.

The table lists this clone with a count of one. The chain has TRBV6-1 and TRBJ1-1, with D perhaps TRBD1 (6 bases). This CDR3 is 13 amino acids long. V shed 1 base and J shed 4 bases, with 7 bases lying between them. CDR1 is MNHNS, CDR2 SASEGT, per germline. CDR3 nucleotides: TGTGCCAGCAGTGAAGAAGGGGGCACTGAAGCTTTCTTT. Encoded protein: CASSEEGGTEAFF.

This clone appeared a single time. The rearrangement joins TRBV28 to TRBJ1-5; TRBD1 might be the D (6 bases). The germline V gene has CDR1 MDHEN and CDR2 SYDVKM. CDR3 length: 16 residues. The V end lost 5 bases, the J end lost 1 base, and 15 bases lay between the germline ends. This chain's CDR3 is CASSHLRGLSNQPQHF. CDR3 in DNA: TGTGCCAGCAGTCATCTCAGGGGTTTGAGCAATCAGCCCCAGCATTTT.

V and J are TRBV4-3 and TRBJ1-1, with D hard to call. V dropped 8 bases and J dropped 0 bases, with 10 bases sitting between them. The CDR3 runs 13 residues. The germline V gene has CDR1 LGHNA and CDR2 YSLEER. CDR3 region: CASSGGMNTEAFF. The CDR3 DNA is TGCGCCAGCTCCGGAGGGATGAACACTGAAGCTTTCTTT.

This clone showed up just a few times. The rearrangement uses TRBV5-5 and TRBJ1-2; weak D call: TRBD1 (5 bases). The CDR3 extends over 13 amino acids. Per the germline V gene, CDR1 is SGHKS and CDR2 is YYEKEE (reference sequence). V was pared by 0 bases and J by 3 bases, with 6 bases between. For the CDR3, the DNA is TGTGCCAGCAGCTTGGAGACAGACTATGGCTACACCTTC. This sequence encodes CASSLETDYGYTF.

The chain uses TRBV5-1 and TRBJ1-1; D not certain. V was trimmed by 2 bases and J by 5 bases, leaving 13 bases between them. The CDR3 runs 14 residues. Germline V gene lookup returns CDR1 SGHRS and CDR2 YFSETQ. DNA of the CDR3: TGCGCCAGCAGCTTTATTGACCCGAGGACTGAAGCTTTCTTT. It is translated as CASSFIDPRTEAFF.